Sequencing of this T cell receptor (beta chain) was carried out in a study of shared clonotypes between healthy human individuals. Findings of the study overall: Naive CD4 clonotypes overlapped across a handful of donors at approximately 4.5%.

The healthy adult donors were HIV-negative and reported no recent acute infections or vaccinations. Note on this clone: Its antigen is currently unknown. A much larger clone lies one base from this, so it may be a read error. Other DNA sequences in the same sample also yield this CDR3.

Replicate sorted-subset PCRs were loaded with around 0.2 ug DNA, about 30,000 T cell genomes. Sequencing used immunoSEQ multiplex PCR; TCRdb keeps in-frame clones, though not all of them. The data contain approximately 2.1 million clones, about 92% of them singletons. V was clipped by 0 bases and J by 1 base, with 3 bases between them. CDR1 LNHNV and CDR2 YYDKDF come from the germline V gene (reference sequence). The CDR3 sequence is 13 residues long. The sequence came from a man aged 18 to 30 in good health. Some clones in this sample may be carry-over from other donors' samples. Sequences were obtained from naive CD4+ T cells from PBMCs. Indicated subset: CD45RA+ positively selected. This sequence joins TRBV15 and TRBJ1-1, with D unclear. CDR3 protein: CATSRDRNTEAFF. CDR3 DNA sequence: TGTGCCACCAGCAGAGATCGGAACACTGAAGCTTTCTTT.